What follows are 2 T cell receptor beta chains derived from one specimen sequenced in a study of shared clonotypes between healthy human individuals. Measured with immunoSEQ multiplex PCR; TCRdb has only the in-frame clones, and not every one. Of approximately 2.3 million clones in the sample, 93% were seen once. Sequencing was done on a sample of naive CD4+ T cells from PBMCs. Subset: CD45RA+ positively selected. Source of these receptors: a man younger than 30 in good health. Some clones in this sample may be carry-over from other donors' samples.

V usage is TRBV2 and J usage is TRBJ2-3; D remains unclear. V lost 4 bases, J lost 3 bases, and 14 bases lay in between. CDR1 is SNHLY and CDR2 is FYNNEI in the germline V gene. The CDR3 covers 15 residues. The CDR3 sequence is CASSAILAGTDTQYF. In DNA form, the CDR3 reads TGTGCCAGCAGTGCTATCTTGGCTGGAACAGATACGCAGTATTTT.

J is TRBJ1-1 and V is TRBV19; maybe TRBD1 (5 bases). Between the trimmed V and J ends, which lost 3 bases and 1 base, there was a span of 9 bases. CDR3 length: 14 amino acids. Germline CDR1 reads LNHDA; CDR2 reads SQIVND (reference sequence). The CDR3 region has the DNA TGTGCCAGTAGTATCCCGGGGGAGAACACTGAAGCTTTCTTT. It codes for CASSIPGENTEAFF. Looking up the rest from reference TRBV19 and TRBJ1-1 gives the full variable domain: DGGITQSPKYLFRKEGQNVTLSCEQNLNHDAMYWYRQDPGQGLRLIYYSQIVNDFQKGDIAEGYSVSREKKESFPLTVTSAQKNPTAFYLCASSIPGENTEAFFGQGTRLTVV.